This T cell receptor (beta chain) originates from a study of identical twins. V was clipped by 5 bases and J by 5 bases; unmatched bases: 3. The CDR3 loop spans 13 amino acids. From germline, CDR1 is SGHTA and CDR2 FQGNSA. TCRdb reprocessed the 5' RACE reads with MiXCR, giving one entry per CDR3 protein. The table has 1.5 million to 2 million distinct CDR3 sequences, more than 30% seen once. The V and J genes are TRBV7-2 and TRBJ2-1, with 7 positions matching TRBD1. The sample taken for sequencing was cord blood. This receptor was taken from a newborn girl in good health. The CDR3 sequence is CASSATGDNEQFF. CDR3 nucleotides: TGTGCCAGCAGCGCAACAGGGGACAATGAGCAGTTCTTC.